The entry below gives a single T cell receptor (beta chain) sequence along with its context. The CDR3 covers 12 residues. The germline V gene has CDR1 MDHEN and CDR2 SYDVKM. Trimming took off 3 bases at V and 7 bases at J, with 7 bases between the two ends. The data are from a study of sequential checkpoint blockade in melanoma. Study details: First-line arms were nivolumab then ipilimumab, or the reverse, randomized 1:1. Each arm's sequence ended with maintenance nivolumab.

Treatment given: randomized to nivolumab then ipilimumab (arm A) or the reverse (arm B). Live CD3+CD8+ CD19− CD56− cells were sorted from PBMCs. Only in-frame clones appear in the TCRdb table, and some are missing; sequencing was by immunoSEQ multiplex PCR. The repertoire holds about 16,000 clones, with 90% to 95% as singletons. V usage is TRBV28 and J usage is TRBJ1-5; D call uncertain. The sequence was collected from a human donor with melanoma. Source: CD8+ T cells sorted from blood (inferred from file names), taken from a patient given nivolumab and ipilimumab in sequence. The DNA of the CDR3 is TGTGCCAGCAGTTTCGAGGGACAGCCCCAGCATTTT. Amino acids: CASSFEGQPQHF.